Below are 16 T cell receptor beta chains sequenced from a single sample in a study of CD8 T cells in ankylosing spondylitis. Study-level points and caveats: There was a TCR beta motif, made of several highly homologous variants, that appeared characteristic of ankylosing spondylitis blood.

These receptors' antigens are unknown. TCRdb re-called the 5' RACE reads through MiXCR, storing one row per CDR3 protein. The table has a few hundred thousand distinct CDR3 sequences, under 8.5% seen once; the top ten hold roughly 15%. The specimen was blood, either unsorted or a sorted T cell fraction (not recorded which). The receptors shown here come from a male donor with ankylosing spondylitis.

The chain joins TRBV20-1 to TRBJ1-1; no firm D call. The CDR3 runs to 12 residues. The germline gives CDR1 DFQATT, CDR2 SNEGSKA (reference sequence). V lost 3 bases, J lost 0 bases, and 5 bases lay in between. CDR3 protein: CSARSLNTEAFF. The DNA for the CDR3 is TGCAGTGCTAGGTCCCTGAACACTGAAGCTTTCTTT.

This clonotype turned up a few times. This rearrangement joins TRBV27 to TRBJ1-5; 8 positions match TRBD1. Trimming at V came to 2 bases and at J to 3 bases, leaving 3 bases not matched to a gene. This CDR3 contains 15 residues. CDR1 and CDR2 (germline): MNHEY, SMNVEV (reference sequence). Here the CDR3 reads CASSLTGGVNQPQHF. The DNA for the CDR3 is TGTGCCAGCAGTTTAACAGGGGGAGTCAATCAGCCCCAGCATTTT.

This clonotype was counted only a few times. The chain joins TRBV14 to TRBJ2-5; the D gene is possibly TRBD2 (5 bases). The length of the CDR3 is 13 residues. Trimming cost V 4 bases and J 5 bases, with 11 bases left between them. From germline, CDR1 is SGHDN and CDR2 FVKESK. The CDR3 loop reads CASSPGISETQYF. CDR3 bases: TGTGCCAGCAGCCCCGGGATTAGCGAGACCCAGTACTTC.

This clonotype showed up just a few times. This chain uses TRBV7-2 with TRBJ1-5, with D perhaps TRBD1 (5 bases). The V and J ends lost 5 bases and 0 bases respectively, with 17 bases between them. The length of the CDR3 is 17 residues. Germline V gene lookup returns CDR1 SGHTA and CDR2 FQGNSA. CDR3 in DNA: TGTGCCAGCAGCGCAACCGGGACGGGTTATAGCAATCAGCCCCAGCATTTT. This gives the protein CASSATGTGYSNQPQHF.

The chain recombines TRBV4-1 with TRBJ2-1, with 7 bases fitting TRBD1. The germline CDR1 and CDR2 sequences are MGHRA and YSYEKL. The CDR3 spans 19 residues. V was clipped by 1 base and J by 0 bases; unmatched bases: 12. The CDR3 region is CASSQGQGPSAYSYNEQFF. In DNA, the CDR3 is TGCGCCAGCAGCCAAGGACAGGGACCATCGGCGTACTCCTACAATGAGCAGTTCTTC.

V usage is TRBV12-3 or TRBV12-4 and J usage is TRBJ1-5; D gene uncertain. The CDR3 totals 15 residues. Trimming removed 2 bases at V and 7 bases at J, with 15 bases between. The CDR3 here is CASSLSLGSSQPQHF. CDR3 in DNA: TGTGCCAGCAGTTTAAGCTTAGGGTCAAGCCAGCCCCAGCATTTT.

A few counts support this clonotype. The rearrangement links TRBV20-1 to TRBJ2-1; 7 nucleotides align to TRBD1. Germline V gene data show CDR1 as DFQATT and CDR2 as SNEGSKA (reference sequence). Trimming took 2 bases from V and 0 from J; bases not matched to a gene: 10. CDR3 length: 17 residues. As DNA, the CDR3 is TGCAGTGCTAGAACAGGGGCTCGTTTCAGCTCCTACAATGAGCAGTTCTTC. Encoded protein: CSARTGARFSSYNEQFF.

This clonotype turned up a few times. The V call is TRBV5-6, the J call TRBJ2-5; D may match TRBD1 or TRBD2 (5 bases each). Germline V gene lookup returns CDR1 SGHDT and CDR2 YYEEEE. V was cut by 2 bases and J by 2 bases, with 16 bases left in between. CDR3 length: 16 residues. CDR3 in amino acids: CASSFFLPGRQETQYF. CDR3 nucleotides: TGTGCCAGCAGCTTTTTCCTTCCGGGACGACAAGAGACCCAGTACTTC.

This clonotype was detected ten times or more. CDR3 nucleotide sequence: TGTGCCAGCAGCTTAGCGCTTGGGGGTTCGAACGGCTACACCTTC. Its translation is CASSLALGGSNGYTF. V and J are TRBV7-2 and TRBJ1-2; D is perhaps TRBD1 (5 bases). CDR3 length equals 15 residues. Looked up from germline, CDR1 is SGHTA and CDR2 is FQGNSA. V dropped 0 bases and J dropped 8 bases, with 16 bases sitting between them. Full variable domain (outside the CDR3, taken from reference TRBV7-2 and TRBJ1-2): GAGVSQSPSNKVTEKGKDVELRCDPISGHTALYWYRQSLGQGLEFLIYFQGNSAPDKSGLPSDRFSAERTGGSVSTLTIQRTQQEDSAVYLCASSLALGGSNGYTFGSGTRLTVV.

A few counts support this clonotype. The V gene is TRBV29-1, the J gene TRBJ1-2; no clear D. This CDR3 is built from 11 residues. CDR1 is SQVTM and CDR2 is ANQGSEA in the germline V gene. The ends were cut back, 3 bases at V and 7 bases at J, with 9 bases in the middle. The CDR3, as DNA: TGCAGCGTTGACGGGAGTAGTGGCTACACCTTC. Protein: CSVDGSSGYTF.

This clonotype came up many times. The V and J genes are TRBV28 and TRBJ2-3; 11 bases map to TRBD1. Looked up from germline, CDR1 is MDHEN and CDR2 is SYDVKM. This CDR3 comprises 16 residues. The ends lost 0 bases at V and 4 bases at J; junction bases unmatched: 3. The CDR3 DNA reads TGTGCCAGCAGTTTATGGGAGGGACAGGGGGCAGATACGCAGTATTTT. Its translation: CASSLWEGQGADTQYF.

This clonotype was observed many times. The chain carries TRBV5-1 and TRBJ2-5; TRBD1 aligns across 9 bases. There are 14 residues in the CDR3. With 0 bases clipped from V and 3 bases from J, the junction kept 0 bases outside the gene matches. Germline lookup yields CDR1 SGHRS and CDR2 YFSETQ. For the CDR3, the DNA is TGCGCCAGCAGCTTGGGACAGGGGGAAGAGACCCAGTACTTC. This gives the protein CASSLGQGEETQYF. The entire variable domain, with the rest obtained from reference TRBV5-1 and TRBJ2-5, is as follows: KAGVTQTPRYLIKTRGQQVTLSCSPISGHRSVSWYQQTPGQGLQFLFEYFSETQRNKGNFPGRFSGRQFSNSRSEMNVSTLELGDSALYLCASSLGQGEETQYFGPGTRLLVL.

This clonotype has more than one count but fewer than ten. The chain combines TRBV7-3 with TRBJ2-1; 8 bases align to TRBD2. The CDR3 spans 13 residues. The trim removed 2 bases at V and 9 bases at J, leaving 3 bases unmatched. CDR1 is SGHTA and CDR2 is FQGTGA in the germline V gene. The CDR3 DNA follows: TGTGCCAGCAGCTTAGGGACTAGGGCTGAGCAGTTCTTC. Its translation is CASSLGTRAEQFF.

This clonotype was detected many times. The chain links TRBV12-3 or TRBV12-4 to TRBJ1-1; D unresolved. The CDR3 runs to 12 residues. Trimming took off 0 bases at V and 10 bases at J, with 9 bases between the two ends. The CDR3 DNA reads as TGTGCCAGCAGTTTAGCGGAAAGCGGAGCTTTCTTT. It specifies CASSLAESGAFF.

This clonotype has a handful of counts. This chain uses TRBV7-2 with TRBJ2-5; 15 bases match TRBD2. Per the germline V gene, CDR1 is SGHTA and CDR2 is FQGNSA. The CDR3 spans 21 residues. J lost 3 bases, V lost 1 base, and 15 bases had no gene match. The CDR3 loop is CASSLGPPGLAGGTGKETQYF. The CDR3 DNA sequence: TGTGCCAGCAGCTTAGGGCCCCCGGGACTAGCGGGAGGCACGGGGAAAGAGACCCAGTACTTC.

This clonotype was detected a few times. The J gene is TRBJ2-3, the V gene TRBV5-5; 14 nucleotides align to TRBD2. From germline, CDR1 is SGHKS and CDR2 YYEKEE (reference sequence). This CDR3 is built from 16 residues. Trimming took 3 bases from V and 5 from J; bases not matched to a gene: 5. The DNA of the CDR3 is TGTGCCAGCAGCTCGGGACTAGCGGGAGAAGTAGATACGCAGTATTTT. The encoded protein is CASSSGLAGEVDTQYF.